This T cell receptor (beta chain) was profiled in a study of blood T cells in healthy people across ages. Note on this clonotype: The antigen is undetermined.

A second PCR of 7 to 11 cycles used a sample-barcoded 5' primer and a J-beta primer mix. Every molecule of cDNA carried a tag from a template-switch adaptor with 12 random nucleotides. Each CDR3 protein is one row after TCRdb ran MiXCR on the 5' RACE reads. The data hold some 900,000 distinct CDR3 sequences, with 48% observed a single time. Study-wide points: The study found more naive CD4+ cells and higher diversity in long-lived than aged donors.

Material for sequencing was blood. This sequence originates from a man aged 25-40 years in good health.

This chain's CDR3 is CASSESLYSGANVLTF. Here the CDR3 DNA reads TGCGCCAGCAGCGAATCCCTCTACTCTGGGGCCAACGTCCTGACTTTC. The V gene is TRBV5-1, the J gene TRBJ2-6; D ambiguous. Germline values: CDR1 SGHRS, CDR2 YFSETQ. The V and J ends lost 4 bases and 0 bases respectively, with 11 bases between them. The CDR3 loop spans 16 amino acids.